These T cell receptor beta chains were read from a single sample in a study of T cell responses to AZD1222 COVID-19 vaccine. Using immunoSEQ multiplex PCR, the repertoire was profiled, and TCRdb retains in-frame clones only, with some absent. The repertoire includes about 94,000 clones, roughly 90% of them detected once, and around 10% sits in the top ten. The material was peripheral blood, obtained 28 days after the second AZD1222 dose. Receptor source: an adult who received the AZD1222 COVID-19 vaccine. Both conserved end residues are part of each CDR3. A D gene is named only where the DNA matches it firmly. Only some rows state a clone size, as once, few, many or a class for expanded clones.

D	size	V	J	DNA	CDR3
TRBD1	NA	TRBV18	TRBJ1-6	TGTGCCAGCTCACCTCTGACAGGGGGTGGATCCTATAATTCACCCCTCCACTTT	CASSPLTGGGSYNSPLHF
NA	NA	TRBV19	TRBJ1-6	TGTGCCAGTAGTATAGGACAAAAGATAGATTCACCCCTCCACTTT	CASSIGQKIDSPLHF
TRBD2	NA	TRBV9	TRBJ2-3	TGTGCCAGCAGCGTAGGGGGACTAGGGACAGATACGCAGTATTTT	CASSVGGLGTDTQYF
TRBD1	NA	TRBV28	TRBJ2-6	TGTGCCAGCAGTTTGACAGGGGCAAACTCTGGGGCCAACGTCCTGACTTTC	CASSLTGANSGANVLTF
NA	NA	TRBV2	TRBJ1-1	TGTGCCAGCAGTGAATACGGCGGGCAGGGGCGGGCTGAAGCTTTCTTT	CASSEYGGQGRAEAFF
NA	NA	TRBV6-5	TRBJ2-7	TGTGCCAGCAGCCGGGACGGAAGGTTTTACGAGCAGTACTTC	CASSRDGRFYEQYF
NA	once	TRBV20-1	TRBJ2-5	TGCGCAGGAGGGGTCCAAGAGACCCAGTACTTC	CAGGVQETQYF
TRBD1	NA	TRBV9	TRBJ1-3	TGTGCCAGCAGCCCCCGGACAGGGGGCGAAAACACCATATATTTT	CASSPRTGGENTIYF
NA	NA	TRBV7-8	TRBJ2-3	TGTGCCAGCAGCTTAGCCGGAAAGTTACCCAGCACAGATACGCAGTATTTT	CASSLAGKLPSTDTQYF
TRBD2	NA	TRBV2	TRBJ2-3	TGTGCCAGCAGTCTAGCGGGAGGGCCCCCAGATACGCAGTATTTT	CASSLAGGPPDTQYF
NA	NA	TRBV30	TRBJ1-4	TGTGCCTGGAGTGTTCCCACCGAGGCAACTAATGAAAAACTGTTTTTT	CAWSVPTEATNEKLFF
NA	NA	TRBV6-5	TRBJ2-5	TGTGCCAGCAGTTACGTCCTATCTGGAGAGACCCAGTACTTC	CASSYVLSGETQYF
NA	NA	TRBV7-6	TRBJ1-5	TGTGCCAGCAGCTTAGGGGGAGGCAATCAGCCCCAGCATTTT	CASSLGGGNQPQHF
TRBD1	NA	TRBV5-1	TRBJ1-1	TGCGCCAGCAGCAAACAGGGGGCTGTATGGAACACTGAAGCTTTCTTT	CASSKQGAVWNTEAFF
NA	NA	TRBV10-2	TRBJ1-5	TGCGCCAGCGCGCAGGGACGAGGAAATCAGCCCCAGCATTTT	CASAQGRGNQPQHF
TRBD2	many	TRBV7-8	TRBJ2-3	TGTGCCAGCAGCTTAGCGGGAGGGGCAGATACGCAGTATTTT	CASSLAGGADTQYF
TRBD1	NA	TRBV9	TRBJ1-5	TGTGCCAGCAGCGTAGGGACAGGGGATCAGCCCCAGCATTTT	CASSVGTGDQPQHF
NA	once	TRBV10-1	TRBJ1-1	TGCGCCAGCAGTGAAGGACACTACACTGAAGCTTTCTTT	CASSEGHYTEAFF
TRBD2	NA	TRBV18	TRBJ2-1	TGTGCCAGCTCACCAAGGACTAGCGGGAGCCGGCTTACCCTTAATGAGCAGTTCTTC	CASSPRTSGSRLTLNEQFF
NA	NA	TRBV19	TRBJ1-2	TGTGCCAGTAGTATAGTGGGGGCTAACTATGGCTACACCTTC	CASSIVGANYGYTF
NA	NA	TRBV18	TRBJ1-3	TGTGCCAGCTCACCGCGCGAGGGCTCTGGAAACACCATATATTTT	CASSPREGSGNTIYF
NA	NA	TRBV7-3	TRBJ1-3	TGTGCCAGCAGCCCCACAGTCAACTCTGGAAACACCATATATTTT	CASSPTVNSGNTIYF
NA	NA	TRBV28	TRBJ1-6	TGTGCCAGCAGTCCCCAGGGGATAGTTTCACCCCTCCACTTT	CASSPQGIVSPLHF
TRBD1	few	TRBV27	TRBJ2-6	TGTGCCAGCAGTTCGACCGGGACAGGGTATTCTGGGGCCAACGTCCTGACTTTC	CASSSTGTGYSGANVLTF
TRBD2	once	TRBV9	TRBJ2-1	TGTGCCAGCAGCGTAGGGCTAGCGGGGGTTAGCTCCTACAATGAGCAGTTCTTC	CASSVGLAGVSSYNEQFF
TRBD1	NA	TRBV2	TRBJ1-3	TGTGCCAGCAGGAAGACAGGGAGGTCCTCTGGAAACACCATATATTTT	CASRKTGRSSGNTIYF
NA	NA	TRBV30	TRBJ1-6	TGTGCCTGGAGTGAATCCACCTATAATTCACCCCTCCACTTT	CAWSESTYNSPLHF
NA	NA	TRBV5-1	TRBJ1-4	TGCGCCAGCAAGACGGGGTCTAATGAAAAACTGTTTTTT	CASKTGSNEKLFF
TRBD2	NA	TRBV4-2	TRBJ2-1	TGTGCCAGCAGCCAGGCCCCCCTGAGCGGGGGCTACAATGAGCAGTTCTTC	CASSQAPLSGGYNEQFF
NA	NA	TRBV27	TRBJ1-1	TGTGCCAGCAGACGACAGGTTCCAAGGGCTGAAGCTTTCTTT	CASRRQVPRAEAFF
NA	few	TRBV4-1	TRBJ1-2	TGCGCCAGCAGCCGCTACCGGCACACGAACTATGGCTACACCTTC	CASSRYRHTNYGYTF
NA	NA	TRBV29-1	TRBJ1-1	TGCAGCGTTGGCGACCAGGTGAACACTGAAGCTTTCTTT	CSVGDQVNTEAFF
TRBD1	NA	TRBV7-2	TRBJ1-3	TGTGCCAGCAGCTTAACAGGGGGCCATTCTGGAAACACCATATATTTT	CASSLTGGHSGNTIYF
NA	NA	TRBV3-1/TRBV3-2	TRBJ2-5	TGTGCCAGCAGCCAAGTTCGGCAGCTTCTTGGGGAGACCCAGTACTTC	CASSQVRQLLGETQYF